What follows are 20 T cell receptor beta chains derived from one specimen sequenced in a study of human T cells and chemical hapten exposure. MiXCR, run by TCRdb on the RACE reads, gives a single entry per CDR3 protein. The sample contains about 78,000 distinct CDR3 sequences, 8.5% of which appear only once. As for time point: patch test 2, 6 weeks after DPC sensitization. The treatment denotes: therapeutic diphenylcyclopropenone sensitization with weekly scalp DPC. The source was whole blood, collected in connection with sensitization to the hapten diphenylcyclopropenone (DPC). Receptors originate from a woman between 50 and 59 years old with alopecia areata. Some clones in this sample may be carry-over from other donors' samples.

This clonotype came up many times. This chain connects TRBV18 to TRBJ1-5, with D possibly being TRBD1 (6 bases). Germline CDR1 KGHSH, CDR2 LQKENI. The CDR3 has 15 amino acids. V was clipped by 3 bases and J by 1 base, with 10 bases between them. The DNA for the CDR3 is TGTGCCAGCTCACCCGGGACACAGAGCAATCAGCCCCAGCATTTT. Translation: CASSPGTQSNQPQHF.

The chain joins TRBV11-2 to TRBJ2-7, with D maybe TRBD2 (5 bases). The CDR3 has 12 residues. The V gene's germline CDR1 is SGHAT and CDR2 FQNNGV. Trimming left V 5 bases short and J 7 bases short, with 12 bases between. As DNA, the CDR3 is TGTGCCAGCAGCCCCCCGGGGATGGAGCAGTACTTC. Translated, it gives CASSPPGMEQYF.

This clonotype was counted at least ten times. This chain links TRBV9 with TRBJ1-6; D possibly corresponds to TRBD1 (6 bases). Germline assignment: CDR1 SGDLS and CDR2 YYNGEE. The V end lost 1 base, the J end lost 10 bases, and 12 bases lay between the germline ends. The CDR3 loop spans 14 amino acids. The CDR3 nucleotides read TGTGCCAGCAGCGTACAGGGGTTAGGGTCACCCCTCCACTTT. This sequence encodes CASSVQGLGSPLHF.

This clonotype was picked up many times. The CDR3, as DNA: TGCGCCAGCAGCCCCCGGGAGGCAGGAACTGAAGCTTTCTTT. As protein: CASSPREAGTEAFF. V gene TRBV5-1 combines with J gene TRBJ1-1; D unresolved. The CDR3 sequence is 14 residues long. CDR1 and CDR2 from the germline V gene are SGHRS and YFSETQ. Trimming removed 4 bases from V and 5 bases from J, with 15 bases in between.

CDR3 sequence (DNA): TGTGCCAGCTCGGCGGGGTCCAGGGGTGAAGCTTTCTTT. This encodes CASSAGSRGEAFF. The chain couples TRBV18 to TRBJ1-1; tentatively, D is TRBD1 (6 bases). V lost 6 bases and J lost 7, with 15 bases in between. Germline V CDR1 and CDR2: KGHSH, LQKENI. The CDR3 covers 13 residues. Filled out from reference TRBV18 and TRBJ1-1, the complete variable domain reads NAGVMQNPRHLVRRRGQEARLRCSPMKGHSHVYWYRQLPEEGLKFMVYLQKENIIDESGMPKERFSAEFPKEGPSILRIQQVVRGDSAAYFCASSAGSRGEAFFGQGTRLTVV.

The chain recombines TRBV5-1 with TRBJ1-5, with 8 bases aligning to TRBD1. This CDR3 has 14 residues. With V trimmed by 4 bases and J by 2 bases, 2 bases remained unmatched. In germline, CDR1 is SGHRS, CDR2 YFSETQ. The CDR3 DNA sequence: TGCGCCAGCAGCACGGGACAGGGCAATCAGCCCCAGCATTTT. Translation gives CASSTGQGNQPQHF.

The V and J genes are TRBV7-2 and TRBJ2-5, with D unclear. V was trimmed by 2 bases and J by 5 bases, leaving 12 bases between them. The CDR3 has 14 amino acids. Per the germline V gene, CDR1 is SGHTA and CDR2 is FQGNSA. CDR3 residues: CASSLIGPGETQYF. CDR3 DNA: TGTGCCAGCAGCTTAATAGGGCCCGGGGAGACCCAGTACTTC.

V gene TRBV7-9 combines with J gene TRBJ2-2; no firm D call. The germline V gene encodes CDR1 SEHNR and CDR2 FQNEAQ (reference sequence). Trimming cost V 0 bases and J 7 bases, with 9 bases left between them. The CDR3 length is 14 residues. This CDR3 is CASSLALRGGELFF. In nucleotides, the CDR3 is TGTGCCAGCAGCTTAGCCCTCCGTGGCGGGGAGCTGTTTTTT.

This clonotype has ten or more counts. The chain joins TRBV15 to TRBJ1-4; D perhaps matches TRBD1 (6 bases). This CDR3 comprises 16 residues. Trimming left V 5 bases short and J 11 bases short, with 24 bases between. Germline V lookup: CDR1 LNHNV, CDR2 YYDKDF (reference sequence). CDR3 bases: TGTGCCACCAGCTCATCGGATCGGGACACCGCGGGGAAACTGTTTTTT. As protein: CATSSSDRDTAGKLFF.

This clonotype was counted only a few times. The chain joins TRBV9 to TRBJ2-3, with D tentatively TRBD2 (6 bases). The length of the CDR3 is 15 residues. Trimming shortened V by 2 bases and J by 4 bases, and 14 bases separated the two germline ends. Germline V gene lookup returns CDR1 SGDLS and CDR2 YYNGEE. CDR3 coding DNA: TGTGCCAGCAGCGTGGCGGACTATATTCCAGATACGCAGTATTTT. It translates to CASSVADYIPDTQYF. Using reference TRBV9 and TRBJ2-3 for the parts outside the CDR3, the full variable domain is DSGVTQTPKHLITATGQRVTLRCSPRSGDLSVYWYQQSLDQGLQFLIQYYNGEERAKGNILERFSAQQFPDLHSELNLSSLELGDSALYFCASSVADYIPDTQYFGPGTRLTVL.

In its sample, this clonotype was seen many times. V usage is TRBV25-1 and J usage is TRBJ2-7, with D hard to call. Trimming removed 0 bases at V and 0 bases at J, with 12 bases between. The CDR3 runs to 16 residues. Germline V CDR1 and CDR2: MGHDK, SYGVNS. CDR3 in DNA: TGTGCCAGCAGTGAATATCGGTTGGGGTCCTCCTACGAGCAGTACTTC. Residues: CASSEYRLGSSYEQYF.

This clonotype was picked up many times. The chain carries TRBV7-9 and TRBJ2-7, with 8 bases that match TRBD2. Germline V gene data show CDR1 as SEHNR and CDR2 as FQNEAQ (reference sequence). The CDR3 covers 16 residues. V was clipped by 5 bases and J by 2 bases; unmatched bases: 11. CDR3 bases: TGTGCCAGCAGCGGAGAGGCTAGCGGGTACCCCTACGAGCAGTACTTC. Residues: CASSGEASGYPYEQYF.

The genes are TRBV6-5 and TRBJ2-3, with 8 bases fitting TRBD1. Germline loops: CDR1 MNHEY, CDR2 SVGAGI. The CDR3 has 16 amino acids. The junction had 12 bases not matched to a gene; V was cut back by 7 bases and J by 3 bases. The CDR3 loop is CASKARDRGRTDTQYF. The CDR3 nucleotides are TGTGCCAGCAAAGCCCGTGACAGGGGAAGGACAGATACGCAGTATTTT.

Ten or more counts support this clonotype. J is TRBJ1-5 and V is TRBV10-3; possibly TRBD1 for D (5 bases). This CDR3 region has 13 residues. V was trimmed by 4 bases and J by 9 bases, leaving 13 bases between them. Looked up from germline, CDR1 is ENHRY and CDR2 is SYGVKD. The CDR3 nucleotides are TGTGCCATCAGTGCAGGGAAATCTTCGCCCCAGCATTTT. It codes for CAISAGKSSPQHF.

Notes on this clonotype: A read error may be the cause here, since a much bigger clone is one base away. The gene calls are TRBV7-9 and TRBJ2-1, with TRBD2 identical over 7 bases. This CDR3 has 13 residues. CDR1 is SEHNR, CDR2 FQNEAQ, per germline (reference sequence). The V segment lost 5 bases and the J segment 11 bases; nucleotides outside the gene matches: 9. Written as DNA, the CDR3 is TGTGCCAGCAGCAGAGGGGAGGGGAATAAGCAGTTCTTC. This codes for CASSRGEGNKQFF.

The CDR3 nucleotides are TGTGCCAGCAGTTTAAGATCCGAGCAGTTCTTC. Its protein is CASSLRSEQFF. The chain has TRBV28 and TRBJ2-1; D is undetermined. Trimming left V 2 bases short and J 10 bases short, with 6 bases between. The CDR3 runs to 11 residues. Germline CDR1 MDHEN, CDR2 SYDVKM.

V gene TRBV19 combines with J gene TRBJ2-1; D possibly corresponds to TRBD2 (6 bases). The germline V gene encodes CDR1 LNHDA and CDR2 SQIVND (reference sequence). The V end was cut by 1 base, the J end by 10 bases, with 17 bases between. CDR3 length equals 15 residues. CDR3 DNA sequence: TGTGCCAGTAGTATAGGTCAACCACTAGCAGGAGAGCAGTTCTTC. Amino acid sequence: CASSIGQPLAGEQFF.

The V call is TRBV4-1, the J call TRBJ2-2, with TRBD2 as a possible D gene (5 bases). Trimming removed 4 bases from V and 2 bases from J, with 14 bases in between. The CDR3 covers 16 residues. Per the germline V gene, CDR1 is MGHRA and CDR2 is YSYEKL. CDR3 loop: CASSLTGISNTGELFF. The DNA for the CDR3 is TGCGCCAGCAGCCTTACCGGGATCTCAAACACCGGGGAGCTGTTTTTT.

Ten or more counts support this clonotype. This sequence joins TRBV6-5 and TRBJ1-4, with 12 bases identical to TRBD1. V was clipped by 5 bases and J by 7 bases; unmatched bases: 5. In germline, CDR1 is MNHEY, CDR2 SVGAGI. The CDR3 extends over 15 amino acids. The CDR3 DNA is TGTGCCAGCAGTCCCCGGGACAGGGGGCTTGAAAAACTGTTTTTT. This codes for CASSPRDRGLEKLFF.

The table lists this clonotype with many counts. This chain connects TRBV5-1 to TRBJ2-1; 12 bases match TRBD2. The germline V gene encodes CDR1 SGHRS and CDR2 YFSETQ. The CDR3 is made up of 14 amino acids. With 0 bases clipped from V and 9 bases from J, the junction kept 1 base outside the gene matches. In DNA form, the CDR3 reads TGCGCCAGCAGCTTGGAACTAGCGGGGGGTGAGCAGTTCTTC. It codes for CASSLELAGGEQFF.